These 3 T cell receptor beta chains were sequenced from one sample in a study of shared clonotypes between healthy human individuals. Method: immunoSEQ multiplex PCR; TCRdb's copy keeps in-frame clones and lacks some. The table lists approximately 2.1 million clones, approximately 95% of them singletons. The sequenced sample consisted of naive CD4+ T cells from PBMCs. Described subset: CD45RA+ positively selected. Receptors originate from a man between 18 and 35 years old in good health. Some clones in this sample may be carry-over from other donors' samples.

The chain combines TRBV6-5 with TRBJ1-4; the D is unclear. Trimming took 3 bases from V and 8 from J, leaving 10 bases between them. This CDR3 spans 13 amino acids. CDR1 MNHEY and CDR2 SVGAGI come from the germline V gene. The CDR3 spells CASSYVGSEKLFF. In nucleotides, the CDR3 is TGTGCCAGCAGTTATGTGGGAAGCGAAAAACTGTTTTTT.

The rearrangement links TRBV19 to TRBJ2-5; the D is unclear. The germline V and J ends were trimmed by 3 bases and 3 bases, with 14 bases remaining between them. Germline CDR1 and CDR2: LNHDA and SQIVND (reference sequence). This CDR3 has 15 amino acids. The CDR3 DNA reads TGTGCCAGTAGTATTCGGTATGGAGCAGAAGAGACCCAGTACTTC. Translation gives CASSIRYGAEETQYF.

The chain uses TRBV7-3 and TRBJ1-5; TRBD1 matches at 7 bases. The V segment lost 4 bases and the J segment 4 bases; nucleotides outside the gene matches: 10. Germline CDR1 is SGHTA and CDR2 is FQGTGA. The CDR3 has 16 residues. CDR3 in amino acids: CASSSLSRGSNQPQHF. CDR3 sequence (DNA): TGTGCCAGCAGCTCACTATCCAGGGGGTCAAATCAGCCCCAGCATTTT.